This T cell receptor (beta chain) was sequenced for a study of T-cell memory formation after mild COVID-19. Study in general: TCR clusters mostly belonged to single donors.

A single record per CDR3 protein comes from TCRdb applying MiXCR to the 5' RACE reads. This table has hundreds of thousands of distinct CDR3 sequences, approximately 15% appearing once. This CDR3 region has 19 residues. Looked up from germline, CDR1 is LNHDA and CDR2 is SQIVND (reference sequence). After removal of 5 bases from V and 2 bases from J, the junction contained 18 bases not matched to a gene. The chain uses TRBV19 and TRBJ2-3, with 8 bases fitting TRBD2. The TCR was taken from a man younger than 35 who had mild COVID-19 (a few samples of this study predate the infection). Cell type and time point are not known. Sequencing used PBMCs or a T cell subset sorted from them (not recorded which). CDR3 DNA sequence: TGTGCCAGTAGTCAGCAACCCCTCTGGGGAGCGGGGGTCACAGATACGCAGTATTTT. Amino acids: CASSQQPLWGAGVTDTQYF.